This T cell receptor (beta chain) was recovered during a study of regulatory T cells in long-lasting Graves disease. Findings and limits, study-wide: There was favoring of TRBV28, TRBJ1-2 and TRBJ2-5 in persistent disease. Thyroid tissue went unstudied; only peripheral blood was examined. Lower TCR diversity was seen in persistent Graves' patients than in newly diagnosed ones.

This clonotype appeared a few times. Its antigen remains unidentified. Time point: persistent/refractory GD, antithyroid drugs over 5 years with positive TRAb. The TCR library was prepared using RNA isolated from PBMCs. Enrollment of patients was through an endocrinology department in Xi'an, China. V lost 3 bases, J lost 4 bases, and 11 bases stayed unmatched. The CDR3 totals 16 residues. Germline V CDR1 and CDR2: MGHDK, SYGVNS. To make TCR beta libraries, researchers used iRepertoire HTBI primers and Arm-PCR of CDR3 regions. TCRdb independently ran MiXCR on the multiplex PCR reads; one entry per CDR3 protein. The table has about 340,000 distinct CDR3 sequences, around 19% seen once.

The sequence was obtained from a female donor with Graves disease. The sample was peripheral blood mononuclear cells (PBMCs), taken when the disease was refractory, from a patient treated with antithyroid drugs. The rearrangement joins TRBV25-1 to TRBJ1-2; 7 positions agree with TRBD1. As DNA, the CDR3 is TGTGCCAGCAGTGACGCAAGACAGGGCTTCCTCTATGGCTACACCTTC. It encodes CASSDARQGFLYGYTF.